Below are 11 T cell receptor beta chains sequenced from a single sample in a study of brain T cells in children with intractable seizures. The repertoire was sequenced with immunoSEQ multiplex PCR; TCRdb's copy has only in-frame clones and lacks some. The table includes 110,000 or so clones, roughly 94% detected once. The sequences come from peripheral blood, collected at surgery. The source of these receptors is a boy less than two years old with hemimegalencephaly and intractable seizures.

The chain joins TRBV7-3 to TRBJ2-7; a weak D match, TRBD1 (6 bases). The ends were cut back, 2 bases at V and 4 bases at J, with 15 bases in the middle. The CDR3 spans 15 residues. The germline V gene has CDR1 SGHTA and CDR2 FQGTGA. CDR3 region: CASSLGGGAGYEQYF. The CDR3, as DNA: TGTGCCAGCAGCTTAGGGGGCGGCGCAGGTTACGAGCAGTACTTC.

The V gene is TRBV7-9, the J gene TRBJ2-7, with D maybe TRBD1 (6 bases). Germline V gives CDR1 SEHNR, CDR2 FQNEAQ (reference sequence). Trimming left V 5 bases short and J 4 bases short, with 9 bases between. There are 12 residues in the CDR3. The CDR3 coding sequence is TGTGCCAGCAGCGATAGGGGGTACGAGCAGTACTTC. As protein: CASSDRGYEQYF.

The rearrangement joins TRBV6-6 to TRBJ1-3; possibly TRBD1 for D (6 bases). V was shortened by 5 bases and J by 2 bases, with 10 bases between the two germline ends. The CDR3 spans 14 residues. Looked up from germline, CDR1 is MNHNY and CDR2 is SVGAGI (reference sequence). CDR3 residues: CASSLRTAGNTIYF. CDR3 sequence (DNA): TGTGCCAGCAGTCTCCGGACAGCTGGAAACACCATATATTTT.

This chain uses TRBV6-5 with TRBJ2-7; D unresolved. Germline-derived CDR1 and CDR2 are MNHEY and SVGAGI. Trimming took 4 bases from V and 0 from J, leaving 13 bases between them. The CDR3 has 15 residues. DNA of the CDR3: TGTGCCAGCAGTTCCCTGGGCGAGAGCTCCTACGAGCAGTACTTC. It specifies CASSSLGESSYEQYF.

This clone was counted once. The chain has TRBV3-1 (or the pseudogene TRBV3-2) and TRBJ2-3; TRBD2 aligns across 10 bases. Trimming at V came to 4 bases and at J to 3 bases, leaving 10 bases not matched to a gene. CDR3 length equals 17 residues. CDR1 and CDR2 (germline): LGHDT, YNNKEL (reference sequence). The CDR3 bases are TGTGCCAGCAGCCGACACCTGATGACTAGCGGGACAGATACGCAGTATTTT. This sequence encodes CASSRHLMTSGTDTQYF.

The genes are TRBV5-5 and TRBJ1-3; D not certain. This CDR3 region has 15 residues. Trimming took 0 bases from V and 0 from J, leaving 7 bases between them. Germline CDR1 is SGHKS and CDR2 is YYEKEE (reference sequence). The CDR3 here is CASSLAMTSGNTIYF. In nucleotides, the CDR3 is TGTGCCAGCAGCTTGGCCATGACCTCTGGAAACACCATATATTTT.

The CDR3 region has the DNA TGTGCCAGCAGCTTAGAACCCCCCGGGGAGCTGTTTTTT. Its translation is CASSLEPPGELFF. J is TRBJ2-2 and V is TRBV11-3; D gene unclear. This CDR3 has 13 residues. With 0 bases removed from V and 6 bases from J, the gap between germline ends came to 5 bases. In germline, CDR1 is SGHNT, CDR2 YENEEA.

This rearrangement joins TRBV5-1 to TRBJ2-3; maybe TRBD2 (6 bases). The CDR3 has 15 amino acids. From germline, CDR1 is SGHRS and CDR2 YFSETQ. Trimming pared 7 bases from V and 4 bases from J, leaving 19 bases between. The CDR3 sequence: CASRRRTNVADTQYF. In DNA, the CDR3 is TGCGCCAGCCGCCGGAGGACTAACGTAGCAGATACGCAGTATTTT.

The chain links TRBV11-3 to TRBJ2-5; 9 bases map to TRBD1. Trimming cost V 1 base and J 4 bases; bases outside gene matches: 10. Germline V lookup: CDR1 SGHNT, CDR2 YENEEA. This CDR3 spans 17 amino acids. The CDR3 loop is CASSLGTGVTLGETQYF. The CDR3, as DNA: TGTGCCAGCAGCTTAGGGACAGGGGTAACGTTGGGAGAGACCCAGTACTTC. Drawing the rest from reference TRBV11-3 and TRBJ2-5, the complete variable domain is EAGVVQSPRYKIIEKKQPVAFWCNPISGHNTLYWYLQNLGQGPELLIRYENEEAVDDSQLPKDRFSAERLKGVDSTLKIQPAELGDSAVYLCASSLGTGVTLGETQYFGPGTRLLVL.

The genes are TRBV19 and TRBJ1-2, with TRBD1 as a possible D gene (6 bases). The V end was cut by 6 bases, the J end by 5 bases, with 19 bases between. The CDR3 runs to 15 residues. Germline V gives CDR1 LNHDA, CDR2 SQIVND (reference sequence). CDR3: CASRSAGVPGYGYTF. The CDR3 DNA sequence: TGTGCCAGTAGATCGGCAGGGGTCCCTGGGTATGGCTACACCTTC.

The chain recombines TRBV7-7 with TRBJ1-4; TRBD1 might be the D (5 bases). CDR3 length: 15 amino acids. Germline loops: CDR1 SSHAT, CDR2 FNYEAQ (reference sequence). V lost 2 bases, J lost 5 bases, and 12 bases lay in between. CDR3 bases: TGTGCCAGCAGCTTACGGGCGGGGCCCAATGAAAAACTGTTTTTT. The encoded protein is CASSLRAGPNEKLFF.